The present entry profiles one T cell receptor beta chain with its context. Antigen unknown. Read sequence stops 3 residues before the CDR3 end, and the germline J gene provides the missing end. The CDR3 runs to 18 residues. V was pared by 3 bases and J by 4 bases, with 14 bases of the junction left unmatched. Germline CDR1 SNHLY, CDR2 FYNNEI. Libraries were prepared by immunoSEQ multiplex PCR; TCRdb keeps only in-frame clonotypes and omits some of them. Its clone listing holds 25,000 to 35,000 clones. This sample is drawn from a study of T cells in women clearing cervical HPV infection. About the research overall: Control women cleared a single incident HPV16 infection within 12 months. For cases, blood was sampled a median 149 days after lesion detection, interquartile range roughly 80 to 200 days. Study conclusions and caveats: Cases and controls were distinguished at AUC just under 0.85 by richness and V genes.

The V gene is TRBV2, the J gene TRBJ2-3; 9 bases match TRBD2. The sample comprised blood buffy coat. The sequence came from a woman between 18 and 70 years old with a cervical HPV16 infection that either progressed to CIN3+ or cleared (not recorded which). Partial CDR3 DNA: TGTGCCAGCAGTGAGAGGGCTAGCGGGATTATCATAGCAGATACG. It is translated as CASSERASGIIIADT. The entire CDR3 is CASSERASGIIIADTQYF.